This is a list of T cell receptor beta chains from one sample in a study of cytomegalovirus exposure and HLA in healthy donors. Here immunoSEQ multiplex PCR was the method, and the copy in TCRdb shows in-frame clones only, minus some. The sample holds fewer than 350,000 clones, around nine tenths seen once. Sequenced material: PBMCs. These receptors came from a woman aged 18-29 years in good health and CMV-seronegative. CDR3s include the opening cysteine and the closing phenylalanine or tryptophan. Each record gives: J gene, clone size, V gene, D gene, CDR3 protein, CDR3 DNA. A D gene is named only where the DNA matches it firmly. Clone size appears in some rows only: once, few, many, or a class for an expanded clone.

>TRBJ1-4|NA|TRBV11-2|TRBD1
CASSVGQGSNEKLFF
TGTGCCAGCAGCGTCGGACAGGGGAGTAATGAAAAACTGTTTTTT
>TRBJ1-1|NA|TRBV27|NA
CASSPSTGWGTEAFF
TGTGCCAGCAGTCCGTCGACAGGATGGGGCACTGAAGCTTTCTTT
>TRBJ2-3|NA|TRBV28|TRBD2
CASSSKGSGITDTQYF
TGTGCCAGCAGTTCAAAAGGTAGCGGGATCACAGATACGCAGTATTTT
>TRBJ1-3|NA|TRBV4-1|NA
CASSQDQGPGNTIYF
TGCGCCAGCAGCCAAGATCAGGGGCCTGGAAACACCATATATTTT
>TRBJ1-5|NA|TRBV4-1|NA
CASSQDGGSLWAQHF
TGCGCCAGCAGCCAAGATGGAGGGTCCTTATGGGCCCAGCATTTT
>TRBJ1-2|NA|TRBV4-3|TRBD1
CASSLTPAGGSYGYTF
TGCGCCAGCAGCCTGACCCCGGCAGGGGGAAGCTATGGCTACACCTTC
>TRBJ2-1|NA|TRBV7-3|NA
CASSLGTSNEQFF
TGTGCCAGCAGCTTGGGGACTTCAAATGAGCAGTTCTTC
>TRBJ1-1|NA|TRBV27|TRBD1
CASSNTGTGGTEAFF
TGTGCCAGCAGTAATACCGGGACAGGGGGCACTGAAGCTTTCTTT
>TRBJ2-7|once|TRBV4-3|NA
CASSPYRESPYEQYF
TGCGCCAGCAGCCCCTACCGGGAATCACCCTACGAGCAGTACTTC
>TRBJ1-5|NA|TRBV6-6|NA
CASSYSLQDNQPQHF
TGTGCCAGCAGTTACTCGTTGCAGGACAATCAGCCCCAGCATTTT
>TRBJ2-5|NA|TRBV4-1|TRBD1
CASSQDQGGWETQYF
TGCGCCAGCAGCCAAGATCAAGGGGGCTGGGAGACCCAGTACTTC
>TRBJ2-1|few|TRBV10-3|NA
CAISETFTGPGNEQFF
TGTGCCATCAGTGAGACGTTTACAGGGCCAGGCAATGAGCAGTTCTTC
>TRBJ2-7|once|TRBV7-2|TRBD2
CASSLEGTSGSYEQYF
TGTGCCAGCAGCTTAGAGGGGACTAGCGGGAGCTACGAGCAGTACTTC
>TRBJ2-2|NA|TRBV7-8|NA
CASSLVRGELFF
TGTGCCAGCAGCTTAGTCAGGGGGGAGCTGTTTTTT
>TRBJ1-4|once|TRBV5-1|TRBD1
CASSAGQGANEKLFF
TGCGCCAGCAGCGCCGGACAGGGGGCTAATGAAAAACTGTTTTTT
>TRBJ2-1|few|TRBV5-4|TRBD2
CASSLGVAGRAEQFF
TGTGCCAGCAGCTTGGGGGTAGCGGGGCGTGCAGAGCAGTTCTTC
>TRBJ2-7|NA|TRBV27|TRBD1
CASQRDRGQHEQYF
TGTGCCAGTCAGAGGGACAGGGGACAACACGAGCAGTACTTC
>TRBJ2-7|NA|TRBV7-8|NA
CASSLARYEQYF
TGTGCCAGCAGCTTAGCCCGGTACGAGCAGTACTTC
>TRBJ2-7|NA|TRBV5-6|TRBD2
CASSKTGTSGRAGEQYF
TGTGCCAGCAGTAAGACCGGGACTAGCGGGAGGGCTGGCGAGCAGTACTTC
>TRBJ1-4|NA|TRBV28|NA
CASSLSMSEKLFF
TGTGCCAGCAGTTTAAGCATGAGTGAAAAACTGTTTTTT
>TRBJ1-1|NA|TRBV7-9|NA
CASSLEGDTEAFF
TGTGCCAGCAGCTTAGAGGGGGATACTGAAGCTTTCTTT
>TRBJ2-7|few|TRBV10-2|TRBD2
CASSEFTSGSVLREQYF
TGCGCCAGCAGTGAGTTTACTAGCGGGAGTGTTCTTCGCGAGCAGTACTTC
>TRBJ2-1|NA|TRBV6-6|TRBD2
CASSYSNSGRGFEQFF
TGTGCCAGCAGTTACTCGAACAGCGGGAGAGGTTTTGAGCAGTTCTTC
>TRBJ1-1|NA|TRBV4-1|NA
CASSQLSLLGPGAFF
TGCGCCAGCAGCCAACTTTCTCTTCTAGGCCCGGGAGCTTTCTTT
>TRBJ1-3|NA|TRBV5-1|NA
CASSLGGSSGNTIYF
TGCGCCAGCAGCTTGGGAGGAAGCTCTGGAAACACCATATATTTT
>TRBJ2-2|NA|TRBV4-1|NA
CASTREVSVLWDTGELFF
TGCGCCAGCACCAGGGAGGTTAGCGTCCTATGGGACACCGGGGAGCTGTTTTTT
>TRBJ2-1|NA|TRBV4-1|TRBD2
CASSQVLAGYNEQFF
TGCGCCAGCAGCCAAGTCCTAGCGGGATACAATGAGCAGTTCTTC
>TRBJ2-1|NA|TRBV6-1|NA
CASSERVGEQFF
TGTGCCAGCAGTGAACGGGTCGGCGAGCAGTTCTTC
>TRBJ2-5|NA|TRBV9|TRBD2
CASSVTEGSGRAETQYF
TGTGCCAGCAGCGTAACCGAGGGGAGCGGGAGAGCTGAGACCCAGTACTTC
>TRBJ1-1|NA|TRBV6-5|TRBD1
CASSPGQGSTEAFF
TGTGCCAGCAGTCCCGGACAGGGATCCACTGAAGCTTTCTTT
>TRBJ1-4|NA|TRBV4-1|TRBD1
CASSQDGDRIEKLFF
TGCGCCAGCAGCCAAGATGGGGACAGAATCGAAAAACTGTTTTTT
>TRBJ2-1|once|TRBV6-4|TRBD2
CASSPTSGGNSYNEQFF
TGTGCCAGCAGTCCTACTAGCGGGGGGAATTCCTACAATGAGCAGTTCTTC
>TRBJ2-7|NA|TRBV5-4|NA
CASSSFSTNPYEQYF
TGTGCCAGCAGCTCCTTTTCCACTAACCCCTACGAGCAGTACTTC